This record concerns one T cell receptor beta chain sequence. Its antigen is as yet unknown. A junction end diverges from the germline sequence, so it may reflect a read error. This entry is derived from a study of cytomegalovirus exposure and HLA in healthy donors. PCR used 60 Vbeta primers and 13 Jbeta primers. Here immunoSEQ multiplex PCR was the method, and the copy in TCRdb shows in-frame clones only, minus some. Among 120,000 to 150,000 clones listed, about 80% were seen once. CDR1 SEHNR and CDR2 FQNEAQ come from the germline V gene (reference sequence). The CDR3 has 14 amino acids. Notes on the study in general: Approximately 18,000 TCR beta sequences were associated with HLA alleles at 0.05 false discovery rate in a later analysis. Later analysis indicated greater clonal expansion among HLA-associated TCR beta chains than among equally common other chains.

This TCR came from a male donor in good health and CMV-seropositive. Sequencing was carried out using PBMCs. The J gene is TRBJ2-1, the V gene TRBV7-9; 10 positions agree with TRBD1. The CDR3 coding sequence is TGTTCCAGCAGCTTAATGGGACAGGGGAATGAGCAGTTCTTC. This gives the protein CSSSLMGQGNEQFF.